This T cell receptor (beta chain) was obtained from a study of shared clonotypes between healthy human individuals. About the study: The plates for each donor numbered three CD4 naive, three CD4 memory, two CD8 naive and one CD8 memory. Study-level results: Approximately 5% was the fraction of naive CD4 clonotypes found shared across four donors.

The repertoire was sequenced with immunoSEQ multiplex PCR; TCRdb's copy has only in-frame clones and lacks some. The sample has over 150,000 clones; around 63% are singletons. This clone was detected many times. Its antigen remains unidentified. V was clipped by 7 bases and J by 2 bases, with 15 bases between them. The CDR3 has 14 residues. Per the germline V gene, CDR1 is MNHNY and CDR2 is SVGAGI (reference sequence). The chain is built from TRBV6-6 and TRBJ2-7; possible D gene TRBD2, 7 bases. This TCR was sampled from a man aged 25-45 years in good health. The sequencing sample was made of memory CD4+ T cells sorted from blood. The subset is: CD45RA-negative fraction. The DNA for the CDR3 is TGTGCCAGCACCCAGGGGCGGGGGCCCTACGAGCAGTACTTC. It yields the protein CASTQGRGPYEQYF.